This T cell receptor beta chain was recovered during a study of blood T cells in healthy people across ages. The V gene end was trimmed by 6 bases and the J gene end by 6 bases; junction bases not matched to a gene: 12. The CDR3 has 15 residues. The germline gives CDR1 DFQATT, CDR2 SNEGSKA (reference sequence). Every donor gave 9 to 10 milliliters of peripheral blood. Next came a second PCR, run for about 6 to 11 cycles, which used a sample-barcoded 5' primer along with a J-beta primer mix. MiXCR was run by TCRdb on the 5' RACE reads, yielding one entry per CDR3 protein. The table lists 700,000 to 950,000 distinct CDR3 sequences, roughly 45% of them singletons.

Source material: blood. J is TRBJ2-3 and V is TRBV20-1; 10 nucleotides align to TRBD2. This clonotype was sampled from a woman in her fifties or sixties in good health. The CDR3 sequence is CSAPPAGGRMDTQYF. The CDR3 nucleotides are TGCAGTGCGCCCCCAGCGGGAGGGCGGATGGATACGCAGTATTTT.